The 26 T cell receptor beta chains below were found in one sample sequenced in a study of tumor-infiltrating lymphocytes in oesophageal squamous cell carcinoma. TCRdb fed the PCR reads into MiXCR, producing one record per CDR3 protein. The sample comprises 15,000 or so distinct CDR3 sequences, nearly 60% of which are singletons, and approximately 32% rests with the top ten. Source material: esophageal tumor tissue. The receptor source for this set is a female donor with esophageal squamous cell carcinoma.

This clonotype was recorded once. The chain recombines TRBV9 with TRBJ1-2; no clear D gene. With 0 bases removed from V and 8 bases from J, the gap between germline ends came to 14 bases. Germline-derived CDR1 and CDR2 are SGDLS and YYNGEE. CDR3 length: 14 amino acids. This chain's CDR3 is CASSVDGRAWGYTF. The CDR3 nucleotides are TGTGCCAGCAGCGTAGACGGGAGGGCTTGGGGCTACACCTTC.

DNA for the CDR3: TGTGCCAGCAGCCCGACACCGCAGGGCAATGAGCAGTTCTTC. It encodes CASSPTPQGNEQFF. The rearrangement uses TRBV7-2 and TRBJ2-1, with D possibly matching TRBD1 (5 bases). V lost 5 bases and J 6 bases, leaving 14 bases between the germline ends. The germline gives CDR1 SGHTA, CDR2 FQGNSA. This CDR3 has 14 amino acids.

The rearrangement links TRBV12-3 or TRBV12-4 to TRBJ1-1; no clear D. With 3 bases removed from V and 5 bases from J, the gap between germline ends came to 13 bases. This CDR3 spans 14 amino acids. CDR3 sequence: CASSLNGVGTEAFF. The CDR3 DNA sequence: TGTGCCAGCAGTTTGAACGGGGTAGGGACTGAAGCTTTCTTT.

The chain is built from TRBV7-2 and TRBJ2-5, with 7 bases that match TRBD2. The V gene's germline CDR1 is SGHTA and CDR2 FQGNSA. V trimming: 0 bases; J trimming: 7 bases; junction bases outside the gene matches: 11. There are 16 residues in the CDR3. The CDR3 sequence: CASSLAPGTGLGTQYF. As DNA, the CDR3 is TGTGCCAGCAGCTTAGCCCCCGGGACTGGACTAGGGACCCAGTACTTC.

The gene calls are TRBV7-3 and TRBJ2-5; 7 bases align to TRBD2. The end of the DNA aligns better with TRBJ2-1, so the J call may be wrong. This CDR3 contains 13 residues. The V gene's germline CDR1 is SGHTA and CDR2 FQGTGA. Here the CDR3 reads CASSLNGLGEQFF. DNA for the CDR3: TGTGCCAGCAGCTTAAATGGACTAGGGGAGCAGTTCTTC.

The gene calls are TRBV11-2 and TRBJ2-1; 12 nucleotides agree with TRBD2. Trimming removed 1 base from V and 8 bases from J; junction bases left unmatched: 3. CDR1 SGHAT and CDR2 FQNNGV come from the germline V gene. The CDR3 extends over 15 amino acids. This CDR3 is CASSLASGREHEQFF. Written as DNA, the CDR3 is TGTGCCAGCAGCTTAGCTAGCGGGAGGGAGCATGAGCAGTTCTTC.

The chain has TRBV10-3 and TRBJ2-3; D not resolved. With 10 bases removed from V and 4 bases from J, the gap between germline ends came to 15 bases. This CDR3 spans 13 amino acids. The germline gives CDR1 ENHRY, CDR2 SYGVKD. The CDR3 DNA follows: TGTGCCAAGTCTAAAGGAACTGCAGATACGCAGTATTTT. Its protein is CAKSKGTADTQYF.

This clonotype was recorded at least ten times. A much bigger clone sits one base away, suggesting this may be a read error. This sequence joins TRBV6-1 and TRBJ2-7; TRBD2 agrees at 7 bases. CDR1 is MNHNS and CDR2 is SASEGT in the germline V gene. V dropped 6 bases and J dropped 7; count of bases not matched to a gene: 15. CDR3 size: 15 residues. CDR3 protein: CASSDWTSDGNEQYF. The CDR3 DNA reads as TGTGCCAGCAGCGATTGGACTAGTGATGGCAATGAGCAGTACTTC.

The V and J genes are TRBV2 and TRBJ2-3; perhaps D is TRBD1 or TRBD2 (5 bases each). This CDR3 spans 13 amino acids. Between the trimmed V and J ends, which lost 5 bases and 14 bases, there was a span of 20 bases. From germline, CDR1 is SNHLY and CDR2 FYNNEI. The CDR3 DNA reads TGTGCCAGCAGTTCAGGGCTCACCGGGGAGCTGTATTTT. This encodes CASSSGLTGELYF.

This clonotype is medium-sized within its sample. A single base separates this from a much larger clone, so it may be a read error. The chain uses TRBV7-9 and TRBJ2-5; either TRBD1 or TRBD2 may supply D (7 bases each). The germline CDR1 and CDR2 sequences are SEHNR and FQNEAQ (reference sequence). Trimming removed 2 bases at V and 11 bases at J, with 21 bases between. The CDR3 loop spans 15 amino acids. This CDR3 is CASSLQGGQYNEQYF. CDR3 DNA: TGTGCCAGCAGCTTACAGGGGGGGCAGTACAATGAGCAGTACTTC.

By sample fraction, this clonotype is large. A junction boundary mismatches the germline segment, possibly from a read error. The chain employs TRBV7-2 and TRBJ2-7; 7 bases are a match to TRBD2. The CDR3 is 14 amino acids. Germline V gives CDR1 SGHTA, CDR2 FQGNSA. This chain's CDR3 is CASTLAAGANEQYF. CDR3 nucleotides: TGTGCCAGCACCTTAGCGGCGGGAGCGAACGAGCAGTACTTC.

By share, this clonotype counts as medium-sized. A much more abundant neighbour one base away suggests this may be a read error. No DNA is shown, since the ends of the CDR3 on it are uncertain; the CDR3 is the one TCRdb lists. The chain recombines TRBV7-5 with TRBJ2-7; the table's TRBD2 call for D was not verified on the DNA. TRBV7-5 is listed as a pseudogene. The CDR3 has 19 residues if both end residues are counted. CDR3 protein: CISVPEAGLAEGSNNEQYF.

The gene calls are TRBV7-8 and TRBJ2-2; TRBD2 aligns across 9 bases. The CDR3 covers 17 residues. The J segment lost 4 bases and the V segment lost 5 bases, leaving 11 bases of the junction unmatched. Germline values: CDR1 SGHVS, CDR2 FQNEAQ. Here the CDR3 DNA reads TGTGCCAGCAGCCAAGGGGGGCTAGCGGGGATCACCGGGGAGCTGTTTTTT. This translates into CASSQGGLAGITGELFF.

The table lists this clonotype with many counts. The chain is built from TRBV7-2 and TRBJ1-2, with 10 positions matching TRBD1. Germline V gene sequence: CDR1 SGHTA, CDR2 FQGNSA. The ends lost 5 bases at V and 4 bases at J; junction bases unmatched: 4. The CDR3 is 14 amino acids. CDR3 in DNA: TGTGCCAGCAGCCTGGGACAGGGGAGCTATGGCTACACCTTC. Amino acids: CASSLGQGSYGYTF.

Comment on this clonotype: Mismatch with germline at one junction end may stem from a read error. This chain links TRBV5-3 with TRBJ2-1, with 8 bases fitting TRBD2. TRBV5-3 is an ORF; its function is uncertain. CDR3 length: 16 amino acids. As DNA, the CDR3 is TGTGCCAGCAGCTATACAGCGGGAGAATCCTACAATGAGCAGTTCTTC. This encodes CASSYTAGESYNEQFF.

The J gene is TRBJ2-1, the V gene TRBV7-3; D not resolved. V dropped 2 bases and J dropped 0 bases, with 14 bases sitting between them. Germline assignment: CDR1 SGHTA and CDR2 FQGTGA. The CDR3 runs to 17 residues. CDR3 loop: CASSLDSPHSSYNEQFF. In nucleotides, the CDR3 is TGTGCCAGCAGCTTAGATTCTCCGCATAGCTCCTACAATGAGCAGTTCTTC.

This clonotype was counted a few times. V usage is TRBV7-6 and J usage is TRBJ2-1; 8 bases fit TRBD2. V shed 2 bases and J 5 bases; nucleotides not matched to a gene: 8. Per the germline V gene, CDR1 is SGHVS and CDR2 is FNYEAQ. The CDR3 is 16 amino acids. The CDR3 spells CASSLIGGRTHNEQFF. The CDR3 bases are TGTGCCAGCAGCTTAATTGGCGGGAGGACCCACAATGAGCAGTTCTTC. The variable domain in full, completed from reference TRBV7-6 and TRBJ2-1, reads GAGVSQSPRYKVTKRGQDVALRCDPISGHVSLYWYRQALGQGPEFLTYFNYEAQQDKSGLPNDRFSAERPEGSISTLTIQRTEQRDSAMYRCASSLIGGRTHNEQFFGPGTRLTVL.

The chain uses TRBV4-2 and TRBJ2-1; D is perhaps TRBD1 or TRBD2 (5 bases each). The J call may be incorrect, as the DNA end agrees better with TRBJ2-7. CDR1 is LGHNA, CDR2 YNFKEQ, per germline. This CDR3 comprises 17 residues. This chain's CDR3 is CASSQDPTGDHSYEQYF. The CDR3 bases are TGTGCCAGCAGCCAAGATCCGACTGGGGACCACTCCTACGAGCAGTACTTC.

In this sample, this clonotype turned up many times. V usage is TRBV11-3 and J usage is TRBJ2-2; TRBD1 agrees at 9 bases. J was trimmed by 4 bases and V by 5 bases; bases with no gene match: 5. Germline CDR1 SGHNT, CDR2 YENEEA. CDR3 length: 15 residues. CDR3 sequence: CASSPGQGGTGELFF. CDR3 bases: TGTGCCAGCAGCCCGGGACAGGGCGGCACCGGGGAGCTGTTTTTT.

J is TRBJ1-5 and V is TRBV7-2; D is uncertain. Trimming stripped 3 bases from V and 4 bases from J, with 7 bases between. Germline V CDR1 and CDR2: SGHTA, FQGNSA. The CDR3 loop spans 13 amino acids. The CDR3 is CASSFYQNQPQHF. CDR3 nucleotide sequence: TGTGCCAGCAGCTTCTACCAAAATCAGCCCCAGCATTTT.

The rearrangement uses TRBV6-2 or TRBV6-3 and TRBJ2-1; 9 bases match TRBD2. The germline V gene encodes CDR1 MNHEY and CDR2 SVGEGT. The CDR3 consists of 16 residues. With V trimmed by 0 bases and J by 8 bases, 8 bases remained unmatched. This chain's CDR3 is CASSYSPGLARDEQFF. In DNA form, the CDR3 reads TGTGCCAGCAGTTACTCGCCGGGACTAGCTAGGGATGAGCAGTTCTTC.

There are many counts of this clonotype. The chain links TRBV6-1 to TRBJ1-2; D is unresolved. V lost 5 bases to trimming and J lost 10 bases, with 20 bases between them. The CDR3 spans 14 residues. The germline V gene has CDR1 MNHNS and CDR2 SASEGT. The CDR3 DNA reads TGTGCCAGCAGTTATTCCCCTACCGGCAACCCCTACACCTTC. This gives the protein CASSYSPTGNPYTF.

V and J are TRBV28 and TRBJ2-5; 11 bases map to TRBD2. Judging by the DNA end, TRBJ2-1 fits better; the J call may be wrong. Germline CDR1 and CDR2: MDHEN and SYDVKM. This CDR3 comprises 17 residues. CDR3 bases: TGTGCCAGCAGTTTATCCCTGACTAGCGGGGATTACAATGAGCAGTTCTTC. It is translated as CASSLSLTSGDYNEQFF.

V is TRBV6-6 and J is TRBJ2-1; D not resolved. The J call is in doubt because the DNA end fits TRBJ2-7 better. This CDR3 spans 15 amino acids. Germline V gene sequence: CDR1 MNHNY, CDR2 SVGAGI (reference sequence). Here the CDR3 DNA reads TGTGCCAGCAGTTACGGGGTCGAGGCGTCCTACGAGCAGTACTTC. Its translation: CASSYGVEASYEQYF.

Turning to this clonotype: No conserved phenylalanine or tryptophan ends this CDR3, so it is likely a read error. Because the CDR3's place on the DNA is in doubt, the DNA is left out and the CDR3 is given as listed by TCRdb. CDR3 in amino acids: CASSTIGQAEQYFGQ. This chain connects TRBV7-8 to TRBJ1-1; whether TRBD1, the table's D call, matches the DNA was not checked. Looked up from germline, CDR1 is SGHVS and CDR2 is FQNEAQ. The CDR3 region is 15 residues in length, termini included.

The chain recombines TRBV7-8 with TRBJ2-4; TRBD2 matches at 11 bases. The end of the DNA fits TRBJ2-1 better, so the J call may be wrong. CDR3 length: 15 amino acids. Germline V gene data show CDR1 as SGHVS and CDR2 as FQNEAQ. The CDR3 reads CASSLGSGRGNEQFF. CDR3 coding DNA: TGTGCCAGCAGCTTAGGTAGCGGGAGGGGCAATGAGCAGTTCTTC.